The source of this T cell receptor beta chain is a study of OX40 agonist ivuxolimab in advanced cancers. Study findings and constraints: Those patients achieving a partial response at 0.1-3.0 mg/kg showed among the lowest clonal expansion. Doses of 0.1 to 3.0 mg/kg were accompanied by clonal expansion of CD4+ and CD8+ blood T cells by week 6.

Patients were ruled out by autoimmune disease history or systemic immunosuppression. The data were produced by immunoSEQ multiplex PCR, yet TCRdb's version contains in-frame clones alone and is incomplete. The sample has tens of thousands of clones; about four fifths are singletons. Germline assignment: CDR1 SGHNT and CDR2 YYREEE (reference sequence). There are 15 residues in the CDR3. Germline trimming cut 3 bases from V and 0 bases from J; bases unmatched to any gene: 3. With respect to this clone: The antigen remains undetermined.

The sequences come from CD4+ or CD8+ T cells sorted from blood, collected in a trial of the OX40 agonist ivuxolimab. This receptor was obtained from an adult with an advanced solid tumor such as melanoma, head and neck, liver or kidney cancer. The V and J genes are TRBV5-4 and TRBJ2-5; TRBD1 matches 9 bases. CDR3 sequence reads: CASSSRDRDQETQYF. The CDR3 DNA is TGTGCCAGCAGCTCCCGGGACAGGGACCAAGAGACCCAGTACTTC.